This T cell receptor beta chain was found in a study of long-term antiretroviral therapy in people with HIV. Study summary: Samples from the earliest time points predate the 2015 immediate-ART recommendation by about a decade. Study-level findings and limits: After ART, diversity increased yet remained lower than transplant donor controls. Relative to control repertoires, HIV repertoires exhibited narrower CDR3 length ranges.

CDR1 and CDR2 (germline): LNHDA, SQIVND (reference sequence). This CDR3 region has 12 residues. V lost 5 bases to trimming and J lost 5 bases, with 9 bases between them. Comment on this clone: The antigen is unknown.

Survey-level resolution applied to immunoSEQ assay v3.0. Clones were read by immunoSEQ multiplex PCR, and TCRdb kept only the in-frame ones, dropping some. The sample holds some 10,000 clones, roughly four fifths seen once. Every sample had roughly 1-11 million cryopreserved PBMC in it before DNA extraction. The sample in question was unsorted PBMCs, obtained 1.8 years before starting antiretroviral therapy. V gene TRBV19 combines with J gene TRBJ2-5; D not certain. The receptor was isolated from a man aged 35 to 55 with HIV. CDR3 loop: CASSGVEETQYF. For the CDR3, the DNA is TGTGCCAGTAGTGGGGTGGAGGAGACCCAGTACTTC.